Below are 14 T cell receptor beta chains sequenced from a single sample in a study of blood T cells in healthy people across ages. PCR was performed a second time for about 6 to 12 cycles using a sample-barcoded 5' primer and a J-beta primer mix. TCRdb used MiXCR to reprocess the 5' RACE reads, holding one entry per CDR3 protein. Seen here are 550,000 to 700,000 distinct CDR3 sequences, 27% observed once, and the top ten hold less than 20%. The sample comprised blood. Source of these receptors: a woman aged 70-85 years in good health.

The chain recombines TRBV6-4 with TRBJ2-1; TRBD2 matches at 7 bases. The CDR3 spans 15 residues. Germline V gene sequence: CDR1 MRHNA, CDR2 SNTAGT. J gave up 10 bases and V 5 bases, and 14 bases lay outside the gene matches. The chain's CDR3 is CASSPSGTTSGEQFF. In nucleotides, the CDR3 is TGTGCCAGCAGTCCTAGTGGGACTACCTCGGGGGAGCAGTTCTTC.

This clonotype was seen once. The chain is built from TRBV6-5 and TRBJ1-1; TRBD1 might be the D (5 bases). V dropped 8 bases and J dropped 7 bases, with 23 bases sitting between them. The CDR3 is 15 residues long. Per germline, CDR1 MNHEY and CDR2 SVGAGI. CDR3 DNA sequence: TGTGCCAGCGGCCGGGACGCGTGGATCGGTAATGAAGCTTTCTTT. The encoded protein is CASGRDAWIGNEAFF.

The gene calls are TRBV3-1 and TRBJ1-1; D gene ambiguous. CDR3 length equals 14 residues. Trimming cost V 1 base and J 1 base, with 7 bases left between them. Germline V lookup: CDR1 LGHDT, CDR2 YNNKEL (reference sequence). The chain's CDR3 is CASSQVIGNTEAFF. Written as DNA, the CDR3 is TGTGCCAGCAGCCAAGTTATCGGGAACACTGAAGCTTTCTTT.

V and J are TRBV7-3 and TRBJ2-3; 8 nucleotides match TRBD1. Germline V gene lookup returns CDR1 SGHTA and CDR2 FQGTGA. This CDR3 has 14 residues. V lost 5 bases, J lost 7 bases, and 8 bases stayed unmatched. CDR3 region: CASSNGQGVNTQYF. As DNA, the CDR3 is TGTGCCAGCAGCAACGGACAGGGCGTAAATACGCAGTATTTT.

The chain links TRBV6-5 to TRBJ2-5; D gene unclear. Trimming took 6 bases from V and 1 from J, leaving 9 bases between them. CDR3 length: 13 residues. CDR1 is MNHEY, CDR2 SVGAGI, per germline. The CDR3 protein is CASRELIQETQYF. For the CDR3, the DNA is TGTGCCAGCAGGGAACTTATCCAAGAGACCCAGTACTTC.

In this sample, this clonotype turned up a few times. This rearrangement joins TRBV10-3 to TRBJ2-5; possible D gene TRBD2, 7 bases. V lost 11 bases to trimming and J lost 4 bases, with 14 bases between them. The CDR3 loop spans 12 amino acids. Germline CDR1 and CDR2: ENHRY and SYGVKD. CDR3 bases: TGTGCCGTCGGGGGGCGGGGAGAGACCCAGTACTTC. Residues: CAVGGRGETQYF.

The chain combines TRBV20-1 with TRBJ2-5, with 10 bases that match TRBD2. The CDR3 spans 16 residues. With V trimmed by 6 bases and J by 2 bases, 12 bases remained unmatched. Looked up from germline, CDR1 is DFQATT and CDR2 is SNEGSKA (reference sequence). The CDR3 sequence is CSATTSGAPPQETQYF. CDR3 coding DNA: TGCAGTGCGACTACTAGCGGGGCGCCTCCTCAAGAGACCCAGTACTTC.

This clonotype has more than one count but fewer than ten. The chain joins TRBV25-1 to TRBJ2-3; D is ambiguous. Trimming pared 4 bases from V and 3 bases from J, leaving 11 bases between. CDR3 length: 14 amino acids. Germline CDR1 MGHDK, CDR2 SYGVNS. DNA of the CDR3: TGTGCCAGCAGTGGTTCTTTTGGTACAGATACGCAGTATTTT. It yields the protein CASSGSFGTDTQYF.

This chain joins TRBV7-2 and TRBJ1-5; the D is unclear. The CDR3 spans 14 residues. The germline V gene has CDR1 SGHTA and CDR2 FQGNSA. The V gene lost 3 bases and the J gene lost 0 bases, with 6 bases spanning the gap. CDR3 sequence (DNA): TGTGCCAGCAGCTTGGCCGCTAGCAATCAGCCCCAGCATTTT. It yields the protein CASSLAASNQPQHF. Complete variable domain (other parts from reference TRBV7-2 and TRBJ1-5): GAGVSQSPSNKVTEKGKDVELRCDPISGHTALYWYRQSLGQGLEFLIYFQGNSAPDKSGLPSDRFSAERTGGSVSTLTIQRTQQEDSAVYLCASSLAASNQPQHFGDGTRLSIL.

V usage is TRBV6-5 and J usage is TRBJ1-3; maybe TRBD1 (6 bases). This CDR3 is built from 15 residues. Deletions cut 4 bases from V and 0 bases from J, with 10 bases between. The germline V gene has CDR1 MNHEY and CDR2 SVGAGI. The CDR3 spells CASSLGQRSGNTIYF. The DNA of the CDR3 is TGTGCCAGCAGTTTAGGACAGCGCTCTGGAAACACCATATATTTT.

This clonotype was seen a handful of times. One end of the junction does not line up with germline, which may come from a read error. This chain joins TRBV6-5 and TRBJ1-4; D remains unclear. Germline values: CDR1 MNHEY, CDR2 SVGAGI. This CDR3 has 16 amino acids. The CDR3 bases are TGTGCCAGCAGTTCGAACGACGCGCTTGGTAATGAAAGACTGTTTTTT. It yields the protein CASSSNDALGNERLFF.

In its sample, this clonotype was seen a few times. V usage is TRBV10-3 and J usage is TRBJ1-1, with D possibly matching TRBD1 (5 bases). The germline V gene encodes CDR1 ENHRY and CDR2 SYGVKD. Trimming removed 5 bases at V and 3 bases at J, with 10 bases between. This CDR3 region has 13 residues. CDR3 nucleotide sequence: TGTGCCATCAGTAACCAAGGGGACACTGAAGCTTTCTTT. Protein product: CAISNQGDTEAFF.

This clonotype has more than one count but fewer than ten. This chain connects TRBV5-1 to TRBJ2-5; tentatively, D is TRBD2 (7 bases). Matching the DNA end better, TRBJ2-1 makes the J call doubtful. This CDR3 comprises 16 residues. Germline V CDR1 and CDR2: SGHRS, YFSETQ. The DNA for the CDR3 is TGCGCCAGCAGCTTGGCCCCGGGGGGCACCTACAATGAGCAGTTCTTC. This sequence encodes CASSLAPGGTYNEQFF.

The chain carries TRBV6-2 or TRBV6-3 and TRBJ1-1; no reliable D call. V lost 0 bases, J lost 5 bases, and 4 bases lay in between. CDR1 is MNHEY, CDR2 SVGEGT, per germline. The CDR3 has 12 residues. CDR3 in DNA: TGTGCCAGCAGTTACTCGTGGACTGAAGCTTTCTTT. This codes for CASSYSWTEAFF.